Listed below are T cell receptor beta chains from one sample, sequenced in a study of CD8 T cells in Susac syndrome. Via MiXCR, TCRdb re-called the immunoSEQ multiplex PCR reads, giving one row per CDR3 protein. The sample records some 190,000 distinct CDR3 sequences, roughly 94% being singletons. Sample: CD4+ T cells from PBMCs. These receptors all come from a human donor in good health. CDR3s include the opening cysteine and the closing phenylalanine or tryptophan. The order of the fields is clone size, J gene, D gene, CDR3 length, V gene, CDR3 DNA, CDR3 protein. The D gene is left open where the match is weak. The listing skips clone size in some rows; elsewhere it reads once, few, many or a size class.

- | TRBJ1-1 | - | 14 | TRBV3-1 | TGTGCCAGCAGCCAAGCGGCCGGACACACTGAAGCTTTCTTT | CASSQAAGHTEAFF
once | TRBJ2-7 | - | 14 | TRBV6-2/TRBV6-3 | TGTGCCAGCAGTTTCTGGAGACACTCCTACGAGCAGTACTTC | CASSFWRHSYEQYF
- | TRBJ2-5 | - | 14 | TRBV4-3 | TGCGCCAGCAGCCAAGATGGGCATCCAGAGGCCCAGTACTTC | CASSQDGHPEAQYF
- | TRBJ1-2 | TRBD1 | 14 | TRBV20-1 | TGCAGTGCTTCGGGACAGGAGTTGGGCTATGGCTACACCTTC | CSASGQELGYGYTF
- | TRBJ2-5 | TRBD2 | 16 | TRBV28 | TGTGCCAGCAGCTCATATCTAGCGGGAGACGGAGAGACCCAGTACTTC | CASSSYLAGDGETQYF
- | TRBJ1-1 | - | 13 | TRBV12-3/TRBV12-4 | TGTGCCAGCTCGGGACTGGTGAACACTGAAGCTTTCTTT | CASSGLVNTEAFF
- | TRBJ1-2 | - | 13 | TRBV29-1 | TGCAGCGTTGAACAAGTCTGGGACTATGGCTACACCTTC | CSVEQVWDYGYTF
- | TRBJ2-7 | - | 11 | TRBV29-1 | TGCAGCGTTAGAGAGTTCTACGAGCAGTACTTC | CSVREFYEQYF
once | TRBJ1-2 | - | 19 | TRBV3-1 | TGTGCCAGCACCCTGGCCCACGGACAGTCGGGCGGAGCTAACTATGGCTACACCTTC | CASTLAHGQSGGANYGYTF
- | TRBJ2-1 | - | 17 | TRBV27 | TGTGCCAGCAGTTCAACCCCGGGACCACAAAAGTACAATGAGCAGTTCTTC | CASSSTPGPQKYNEQFF
- | TRBJ1-5 | - | 18 | TRBV4-2 | TGTGCCAGCAGCCAAGAGGGGACGGGGATAGGGAGCAATCAGCCCCAGCATTTT | CASSQEGTGIGSNQPQHF
- | TRBJ2-7 | - | 17 | TRBV20-1 | TGCAGTGCTCCCCCGAGACCGGGACCCCTTGCCACCTACGAGCAGTACTTC | CSAPPRPGPLATYEQYF
- | TRBJ1-1 | - | 13 | TRBV6-5 | TGTGCCAGCAGTTACGATGAGAACACTGAAGCTTTCTTT | CASSYDENTEAFF
- | TRBJ2-1 | TRBD2 | 19 | TRBV9 | TGTGCCAGCAGCGTAGTAGGTGGTAGCGGGAGGGACTCCTACAATGAGCAGTTCTTC | CASSVVGGSGRDSYNEQFF
- | TRBJ2-3 | TRBD2 | 15 | TRBV27 | TGTGCCAGCAGTTTCTGGGGACTAGCGGCAGATACGCAGTATTTT | CASSFWGLAADTQYF
once | TRBJ1-2 | - | 13 | TRBV20-1 | TGCAGTGCTTCGCCCGGGACTTTATATGGCTACACCTTC | CSASPGTLYGYTF
- | TRBJ2-1 | TRBD2 | 14 | TRBV7-3 | TGTGCCAGCAGCCCCCGCGGGAGAGAGAGTGAGCAGTTCTTC | CASSPRGRESEQFF
- | TRBJ2-7 | - | 15 | TRBV11-2 | TGTGCCAGCAGCTTGCTAGTTATGGTTGTCCACGAGCAGTACTTC | CASSLLVMVVHEQYF
- | TRBJ2-7 | TRBD1 | 15 | TRBV5-1 | TGCGCCAGCAGCCCTCGACAGGGCAGCTCCTACGAGCAGTACTTC | CASSPRQGSSYEQYF
once | TRBJ2-6 | - | 17 | TRBV4-1 | TGCGCCAGCAGCCAAGACCCCGTGCGCTCTGGGGCCAACGTCCTGACTTTC | CASSQDPVRSGANVLTF
- | TRBJ2-5 | - | 12 | TRBV20-1 | TGCAGTGCCCCAGGGGCACAAGAGACCCAGTACTTC | CSAPGAQETQYF
- | TRBJ2-5 | TRBD2 | 14 | TRBV6-2/TRBV6-3 | TGTGCCAGCAGATTAGCGGGAGGGAAGGAGACCCAGTACTTC | CASRLAGGKETQYF
- | TRBJ1-5 | - | 15 | TRBV7-2 | TGTGCCAGCAGCGTCACCGGGACGGGAAATCAGCCCCAGCATTTT | CASSVTGTGNQPQHF